This T cell receptor beta chain is drawn from a study of T cells in Graves' hyperthyroidism and ophthalmopathy. Turning to the study itself: Prior to any treatment, at the point of initial diagnosis, peripheral blood was collected. Study observations and caveats: Within blood appeared most thyroid clonotypes that had expanded above 0.001.

This clonotype was recorded many times. Its antigen is unidentified. The CDR3 regions of TCR beta were amplified from RNA transcripts. The study used the HTBI primer set for a first-round RT-PCR of the TCR CDR3. TCRdb analysed the multiplex PCR reads with MiXCR anew, one entry per CDR3 protein. The sample shows about 610,000 distinct CDR3 sequences, more than 15% of them seen only once. Germline CDR1 is DFQATT and CDR2 is SNEGSKA (reference sequence). The CDR3 extends over 13 amino acids. The V and J ends lost 8 bases and 5 bases, in that order; junction bases with no gene match: 12. The J gene is TRBJ2-7, the V gene TRBV20-1; TRBD2 aligns across 7 bases. The receptor comes from a woman in her thirties or forties with Graves' ophthalmopathy. The sequenced material came from blood. CDR3 bases: TGCAGTTCCCATGGGAGGGGTGCCAACGAGCAGTACTTC. Its translation is CSSHGRGANEQYF.